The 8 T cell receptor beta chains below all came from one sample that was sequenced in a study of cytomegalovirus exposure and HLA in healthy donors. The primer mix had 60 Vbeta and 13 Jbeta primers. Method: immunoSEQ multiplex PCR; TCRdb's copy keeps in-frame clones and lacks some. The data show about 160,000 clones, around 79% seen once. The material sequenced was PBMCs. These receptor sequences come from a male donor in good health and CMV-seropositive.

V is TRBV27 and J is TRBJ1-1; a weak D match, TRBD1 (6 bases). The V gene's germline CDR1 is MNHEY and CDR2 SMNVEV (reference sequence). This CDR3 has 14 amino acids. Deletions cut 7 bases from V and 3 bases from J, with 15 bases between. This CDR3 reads CASTLFHRDTEAFF. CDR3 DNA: TGTGCCAGCACCCTATTCCACAGGGACACTGAAGCTTTCTTT.

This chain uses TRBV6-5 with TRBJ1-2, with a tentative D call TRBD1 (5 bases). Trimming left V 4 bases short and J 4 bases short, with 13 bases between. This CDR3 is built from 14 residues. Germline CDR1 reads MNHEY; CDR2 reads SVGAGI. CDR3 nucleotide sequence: TGTGCCAGCAGTTGGGGGGGTGAGGGCTATGGCTACACCTTC. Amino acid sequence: CASSWGGEGYGYTF.

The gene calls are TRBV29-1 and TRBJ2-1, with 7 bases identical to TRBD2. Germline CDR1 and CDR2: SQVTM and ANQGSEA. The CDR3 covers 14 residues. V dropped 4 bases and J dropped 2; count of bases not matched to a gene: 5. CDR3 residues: CSVVLAGAYNEQFF. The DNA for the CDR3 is TGCAGCGTTGTTCTGGCGGGGGCCTACAATGAGCAGTTCTTC.

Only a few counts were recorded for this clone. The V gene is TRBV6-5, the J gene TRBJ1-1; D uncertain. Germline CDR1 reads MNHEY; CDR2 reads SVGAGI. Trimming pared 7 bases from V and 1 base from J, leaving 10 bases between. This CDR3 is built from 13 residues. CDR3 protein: CASTGSWNTEAFF. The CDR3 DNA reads TGTGCCAGCACGGGGTCATGGAACACTGAAGCTTTCTTT.

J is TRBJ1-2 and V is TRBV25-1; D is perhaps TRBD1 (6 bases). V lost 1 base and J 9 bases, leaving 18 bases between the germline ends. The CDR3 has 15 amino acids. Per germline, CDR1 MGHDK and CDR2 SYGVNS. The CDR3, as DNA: TGTGCCAGCAGTGAATTCGCCGGGACACAAAGACGCTACACCTTC. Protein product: CASSEFAGTQRRYTF.

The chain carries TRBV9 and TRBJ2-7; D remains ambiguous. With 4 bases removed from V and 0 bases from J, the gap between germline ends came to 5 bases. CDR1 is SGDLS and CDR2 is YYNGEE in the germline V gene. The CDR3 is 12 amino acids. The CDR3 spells CASSPRSYEQYF. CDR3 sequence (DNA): TGTGCCAGCAGCCCCCGCTCCTACGAGCAGTACTTC. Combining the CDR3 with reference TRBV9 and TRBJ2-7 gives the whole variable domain DSGVTQTPKHLITATGQRVTLRCSPRSGDLSVYWYQQSLDQGLQFLIQYYNGEERAKGNILERFSAQQFPDLHSELNLSSLELGDSALYFCASSPRSYEQYFGPGTRLTVT.

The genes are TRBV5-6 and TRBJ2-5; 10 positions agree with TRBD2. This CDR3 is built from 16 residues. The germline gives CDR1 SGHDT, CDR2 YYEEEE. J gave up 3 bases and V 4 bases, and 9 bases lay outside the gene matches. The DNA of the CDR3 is TGTGCCAGCAGCGGATTTCCTACTAGCGGGAAAGAGACCCAGTACTTC. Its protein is CASSGFPTSGKETQYF.

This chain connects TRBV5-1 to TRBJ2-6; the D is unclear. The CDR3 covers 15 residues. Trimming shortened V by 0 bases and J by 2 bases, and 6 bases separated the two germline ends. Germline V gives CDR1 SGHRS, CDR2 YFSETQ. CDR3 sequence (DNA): TGCGCCAGCAGCTTGGACGGTCCTGGGGCCAACGTCCTGACTTTC. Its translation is CASSLDGPGANVLTF.